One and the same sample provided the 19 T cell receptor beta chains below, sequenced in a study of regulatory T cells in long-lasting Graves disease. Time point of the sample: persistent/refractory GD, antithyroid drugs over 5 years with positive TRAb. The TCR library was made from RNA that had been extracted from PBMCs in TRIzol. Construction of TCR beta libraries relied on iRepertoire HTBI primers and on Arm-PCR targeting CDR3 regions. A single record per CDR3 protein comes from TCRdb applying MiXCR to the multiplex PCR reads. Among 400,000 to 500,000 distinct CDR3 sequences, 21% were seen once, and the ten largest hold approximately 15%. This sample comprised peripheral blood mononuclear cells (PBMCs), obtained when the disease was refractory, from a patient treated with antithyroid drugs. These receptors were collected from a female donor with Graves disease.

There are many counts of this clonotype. The CDR3 here is CAISESWMEETQYF. The CDR3 coding sequence is TGTGCCATCAGTGAGTCATGGATGGAAGAGACCCAGTACTTC. The genes are TRBV10-3 and TRBJ2-5; no definite D call. With 0 bases removed from V and 3 bases from J, the gap between germline ends came to 8 bases. Germline CDR1 and CDR2: ENHRY and SYGVKD. The CDR3 extends over 14 amino acids.

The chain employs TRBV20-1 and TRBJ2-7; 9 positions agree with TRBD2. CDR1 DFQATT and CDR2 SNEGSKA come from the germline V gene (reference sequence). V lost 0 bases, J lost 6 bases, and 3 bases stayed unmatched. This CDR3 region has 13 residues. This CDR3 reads CSARDPLAGEQYF. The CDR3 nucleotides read TGCAGTGCTAGAGATCCACTAGCGGGCGAGCAGTACTTC.

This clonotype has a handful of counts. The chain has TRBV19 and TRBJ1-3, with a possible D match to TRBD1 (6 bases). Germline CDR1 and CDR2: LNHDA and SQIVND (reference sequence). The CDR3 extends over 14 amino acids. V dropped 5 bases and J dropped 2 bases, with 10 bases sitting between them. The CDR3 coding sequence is TGTGCCAGTAGTGAGACAGGCGCTGGAAACACCATATATTTT. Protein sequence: CASSETGAGNTIYF.

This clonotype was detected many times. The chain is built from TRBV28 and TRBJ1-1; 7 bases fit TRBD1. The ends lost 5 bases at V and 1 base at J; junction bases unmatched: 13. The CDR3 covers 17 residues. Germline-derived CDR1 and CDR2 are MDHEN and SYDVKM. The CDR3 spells CASSRPSAGGTNTEAFF. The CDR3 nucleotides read TGTGCCAGCAGTCGTCCTTCAGCAGGGGGAACGAACACTGAAGCTTTCTTT.

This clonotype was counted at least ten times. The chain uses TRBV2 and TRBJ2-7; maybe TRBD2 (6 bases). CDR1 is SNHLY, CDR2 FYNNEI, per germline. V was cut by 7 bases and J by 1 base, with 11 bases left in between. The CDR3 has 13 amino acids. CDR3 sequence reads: CASNLGLSYEQYF. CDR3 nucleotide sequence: TGTGCCAGCAACCTGGGACTTTCCTACGAGCAGTACTTC. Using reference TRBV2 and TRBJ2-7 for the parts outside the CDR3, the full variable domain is EPEVTQTPSHQVTQMGQEVILRCVPISNHLYFYWYRQILGQKVEFLVSFYNNEISEKSEIFDDQFSVERPDGSNFTLKIRSTKLEDSAMYFCASNLGLSYEQYFGPGTRLTVT.

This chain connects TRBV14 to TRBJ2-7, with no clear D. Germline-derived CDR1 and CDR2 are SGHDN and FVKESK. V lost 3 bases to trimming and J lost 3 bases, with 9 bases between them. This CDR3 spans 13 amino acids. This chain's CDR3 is CASSQARVYEQYF. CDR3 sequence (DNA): TGTGCCAGCAGCCAGGCGCGAGTCTACGAGCAGTACTTC.

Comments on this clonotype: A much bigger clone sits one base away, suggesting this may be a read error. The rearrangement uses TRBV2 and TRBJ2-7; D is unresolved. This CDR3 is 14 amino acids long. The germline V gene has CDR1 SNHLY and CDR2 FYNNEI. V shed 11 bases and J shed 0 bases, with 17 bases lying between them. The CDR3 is CAAIAGRSSYEQYF. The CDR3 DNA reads TGTGCCGCCATCGCCGGACGGAGCTCCTACGAGCAGTACTTC. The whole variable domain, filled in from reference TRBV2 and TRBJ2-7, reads EPEVTQTPSHQVTQMGQEVILRCVPISNHLYFYWYRQILGQKVEFLVSFYNNEISEKSEIFDDQFSVERPDGSNFTLKIRSTKLEDSAMYFCAAIAGRSSYEQYFGPGTRLTVT.

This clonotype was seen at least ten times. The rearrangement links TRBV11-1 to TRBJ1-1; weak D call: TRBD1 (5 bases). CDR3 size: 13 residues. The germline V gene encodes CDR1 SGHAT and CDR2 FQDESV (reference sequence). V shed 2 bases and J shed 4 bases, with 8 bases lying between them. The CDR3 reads CASSLLGATEAFF. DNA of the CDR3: TGTGCCAGCAGCTTATTAGGGGCCACTGAAGCTTTCTTT.

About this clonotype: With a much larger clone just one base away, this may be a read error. CDR3 residues: CSATSDMNTEAFF. In nucleotides, the CDR3 is TGCAGTGCTACGTCCGACATGAACACTGAAGCTTTCTTT. V and J are TRBV20-1 and TRBJ1-1; D is unresolved. The germline gives CDR1 DFQATT, CDR2 SNEGSKA (reference sequence). The ends were cut back, 4 bases at V and 0 bases at J, with 9 bases in the middle. The CDR3 totals 13 residues.

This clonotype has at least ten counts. The CDR3 nucleotides are TGTGCCAGCTCACCAGAGGACAGAGTCTACGAGCAGTACTTC. It is translated as CASSPEDRVYEQYF. The chain employs TRBV18 and TRBJ2-7; TRBD1 is a possible D gene (6 bases). This CDR3 spans 14 amino acids. Trimming took 2 bases from V and 3 from J, leaving 11 bases between them. The V gene's germline CDR1 is KGHSH and CDR2 LQKENI.

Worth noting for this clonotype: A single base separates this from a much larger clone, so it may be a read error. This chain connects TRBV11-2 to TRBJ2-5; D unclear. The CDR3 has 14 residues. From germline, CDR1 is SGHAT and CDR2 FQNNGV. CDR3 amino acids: CASSFRMGQEAQYF. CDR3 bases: TGTGCCAGCAGCTTTCGAATGGGCCAAGAGGCCCAGTACTTC.

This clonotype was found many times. CDR3 nucleotides: TGTGCCAGCAGTGGTTCCACTAGCGGGAGTATCACCGGGGAGCTGTTTTTT. Protein sequence: CASSGSTSGSITGELFF. The chain combines TRBV2 with TRBJ2-2; 11 nucleotides agree with TRBD2. The CDR3 is made up of 17 amino acids. V dropped 4 bases and J dropped 4; count of bases not matched to a gene: 8. The germline CDR1 and CDR2 sequences are SNHLY and FYNNEI.

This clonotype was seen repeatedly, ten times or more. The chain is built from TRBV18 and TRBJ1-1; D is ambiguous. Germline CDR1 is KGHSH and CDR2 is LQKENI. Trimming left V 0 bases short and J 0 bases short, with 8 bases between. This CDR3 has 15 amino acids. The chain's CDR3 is CASSPPQPMNTEAFF. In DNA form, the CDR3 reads TGTGCCAGCTCACCACCGCAGCCTATGAACACTGAAGCTTTCTTT.

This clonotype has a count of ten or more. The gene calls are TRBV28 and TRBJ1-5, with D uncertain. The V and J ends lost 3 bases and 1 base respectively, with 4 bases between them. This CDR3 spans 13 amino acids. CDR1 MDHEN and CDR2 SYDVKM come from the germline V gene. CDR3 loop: CASSLGSNQPQHF. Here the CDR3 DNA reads TGTGCCAGCAGTTTGGGCAGCAATCAGCCCCAGCATTTT.

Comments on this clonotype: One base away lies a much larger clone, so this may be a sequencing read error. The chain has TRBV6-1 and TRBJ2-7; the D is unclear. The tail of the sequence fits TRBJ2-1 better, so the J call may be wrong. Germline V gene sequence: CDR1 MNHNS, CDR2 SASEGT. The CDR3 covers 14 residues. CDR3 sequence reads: CASSEGPTYYEQFF. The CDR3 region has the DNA TGTGCCAGCAGTGAAGGCCCGACCTACTACGAGCAGTTCTTC.

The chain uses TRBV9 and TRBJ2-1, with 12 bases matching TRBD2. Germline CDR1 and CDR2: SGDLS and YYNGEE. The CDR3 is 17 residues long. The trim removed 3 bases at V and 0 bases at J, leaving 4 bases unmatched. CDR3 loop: CASSGPTSGSSYNEQFF. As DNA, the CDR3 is TGTGCCAGCAGCGGCCCGACTAGCGGGAGCTCCTACAATGAGCAGTTCTTC.

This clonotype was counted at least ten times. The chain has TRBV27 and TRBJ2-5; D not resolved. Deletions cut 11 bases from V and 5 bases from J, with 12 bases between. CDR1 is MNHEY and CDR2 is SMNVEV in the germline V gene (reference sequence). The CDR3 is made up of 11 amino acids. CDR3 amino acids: CAGPRLETQYF. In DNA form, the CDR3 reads TGTGCCGGGCCCCGGTTGGAGACCCAGTACTTC.

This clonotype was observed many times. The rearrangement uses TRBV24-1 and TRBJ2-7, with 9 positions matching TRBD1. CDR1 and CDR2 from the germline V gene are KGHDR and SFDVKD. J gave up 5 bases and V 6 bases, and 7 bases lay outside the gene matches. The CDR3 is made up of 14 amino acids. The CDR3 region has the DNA TGTGCCACCAGTAGGTCCGGGACAGGGAACGAGCAGTACTTC. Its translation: CATSRSGTGNEQYF.

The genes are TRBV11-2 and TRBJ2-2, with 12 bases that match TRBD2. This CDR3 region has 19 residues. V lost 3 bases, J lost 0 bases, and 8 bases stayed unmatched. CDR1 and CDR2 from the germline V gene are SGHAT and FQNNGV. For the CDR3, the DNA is TGTGCCAGCAGCTTTCCCTGGACTAGCGGGGTAACGAACACCGGGGAGCTGTTTTTT. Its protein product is CASSFPWTSGVTNTGELFF.